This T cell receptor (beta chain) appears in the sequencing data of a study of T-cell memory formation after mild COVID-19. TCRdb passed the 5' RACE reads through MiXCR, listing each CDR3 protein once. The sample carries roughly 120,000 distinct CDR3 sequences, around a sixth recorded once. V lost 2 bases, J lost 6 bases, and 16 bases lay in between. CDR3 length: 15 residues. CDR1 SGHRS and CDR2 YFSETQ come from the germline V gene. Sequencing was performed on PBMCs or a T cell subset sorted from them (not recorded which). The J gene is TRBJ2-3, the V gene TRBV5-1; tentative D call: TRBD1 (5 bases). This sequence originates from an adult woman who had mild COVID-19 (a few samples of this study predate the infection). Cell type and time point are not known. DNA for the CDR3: TGCGCCAGCAGCTTTGGGGCCATTCACGGGGATACGCAGTATTTT. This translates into CASSFGAIHGDTQYF.